This T cell receptor (beta chain) is drawn from a study of cytomegalovirus exposure and HLA in healthy donors. Broader study findings: Among immune exposure information, only CMV serostatus was available. Trimming of TCR beta V- and J-genes showed a link, identified in a later analysis, to a missense DCLRE1C variant. When a later analysis compared HLA-associated TCR beta chains with equally common others, the HLA-associated chains turned out to be more clonally expanded and to have lower generation probabilities.

To note about this clone: Its antigen is undetermined.

Germline values: CDR1 SGHDT, CDR2 YYEEEE. The CDR3 is 14 residues long. Trimming left V 0 bases short and J 4 bases short, with 11 bases between. Primers included in the PCR were 60 Vbeta and 13 Jbeta primers. Sequencing used immunoSEQ multiplex PCR; TCRdb keeps in-frame clones, though not all of them. The data contain 150,000 to 200,000 clones, just over 70% of them singletons. The J gene is TRBJ2-7, the V gene TRBV5-6; perhaps TRBD2 as D (5 bases). Sequencing was performed on PBMCs. This sequence originates from a man aged 18 to 30 in good health and CMV-seropositive. The CDR3 coding sequence is TGTGCCAGCAGCTTGGTTGAGGGTCGGTACGAGCAGTACGTC. This sequence encodes CASSLVEGRYEQYV.